Listed below are T cell receptor beta chains from one sample, sequenced in a study of identical twins. TCRdb fed the 5' RACE reads into MiXCR, producing one record per CDR3 protein. The table shows 500,000 to 550,000 distinct CDR3 sequences, with approximately 22% occurring only once. The sample also formed part of further work on T cells expressing NK-cell markers.

Material: CD4+ T cells sorted from blood. The receptors derive from a woman between 18 and 30 years old in good health. Each CDR3 is given with its conserved first and last residue. A D gene is named only where the DNA matches it firmly. Size values are once, few and many counts, or a class for expanded clones, and some rows have none.

clone_size,j_call,d_call,v_call,cdr3_length,cdr3_aa,cdr3_nt
many,TRBJ1-5,TRBD1,TRBV15,15,CATSRARQGNQPQHF,TGTGCCACCAGCAGAGCCCGACAGGGAAATCAGCCCCAGCATTTT
few,TRBJ2-3,.,TRBV20-1,15,CSAGFAGTSADTQYF,TGCAGTGCTGGCTTTGCAGGAACCTCGGCAGATACGCAGTATTTT
few,TRBJ2-7,.,TRBV14,12,CASSQEFGEQYF,TGTGCCAGCAGCCAAGAATTTGGAGAGCAGTACTTC
few,TRBJ1-2,TRBD1,TRBV10-3,12,CAITGQGVGYTF,TGTGCCATCACCGGACAGGGGGTTGGCTACACCTTC
.,TRBJ2-2,.,TRBV7-7,15,CASSLTPVLTGELFF,TGTGCCAGCAGCTTAACGCCCGTCCTCACCGGGGAGCTGTTTTTT
.,TRBJ2-3,.,TRBV12-3/TRBV12-4,12,CASSLQGPTQYF,TGTGCCAGCAGCTTACAGGGCCCTACGCAGTATTTT
.,TRBJ2-3,.,TRBV6-5,15,CASSYGDLSTDTQYF,TGTGCCAGCAGTTACGGGGACTTGAGCACAGATACGCAGTATTTT
.,TRBJ2-3,.,TRBV30,11,CAWSGGDTQYF,TGTGCCTGGAGTGGGGGGGATACGCAGTATTTT
.,TRBJ1-1,.,TRBV29-1,12,CSVWGWGTEAFF,TGCAGCGTCTGGGGGTGGGGCACTGAAGCTTTCTTT
many,TRBJ1-5,.,TRBV5-1,13,CASSLNVNQPQHF,TGCGCCAGCAGCTTAAACGTTAATCAGCCCCAGCATTTT
.,TRBJ2-7,.,TRBV7-8,13,CASSPTRPYEQYF,TGTGCCAGCAGCCCTACCCGTCCCTACGAGCAGTACTTC
few,TRBJ2-5,TRBD2,TRBV20-1,14,CSARETSLPETQYF,TGCAGTGCTAGGGAGACTAGCTTGCCGGAGACCCAGTACTTC
few,TRBJ2-5,.,TRBV20-1,13,CSAKGTAKETQYF,TGCAGTGCTAAAGGGACTGCCAAGGAGACCCAGTACTTC
.,TRBJ2-5,.,TRBV7-8,16,CASSSSFGLIKETQYF,TGTGCCAGCAGCTCTTCCTTTGGGCTAATCAAAGAGACCCAGTACTTC
many,TRBJ2-1,.,TRBV20-1,12,CSARNSDSEQFF,TGCAGTGCTAGAAATTCGGACTCCGAGCAGTTCTTC
few,TRBJ2-5,.,TRBV29-1,12,CSVEWGYETQYF,TGCAGCGTTGAATGGGGGTACGAGACCCAGTACTTC
.,TRBJ2-3,.,TRBV12-3/TRBV12-4,14,CASSRHRATDTQYF,TGTGCCAGCAGCCGCCACAGGGCCACAGATACGCAGTATTTT
.,TRBJ2-5,.,TRBV20-1,12,CSATQGGETQYF,TGCAGTGCTACGCAGGGGGGGGAGACCCAGTACTTC